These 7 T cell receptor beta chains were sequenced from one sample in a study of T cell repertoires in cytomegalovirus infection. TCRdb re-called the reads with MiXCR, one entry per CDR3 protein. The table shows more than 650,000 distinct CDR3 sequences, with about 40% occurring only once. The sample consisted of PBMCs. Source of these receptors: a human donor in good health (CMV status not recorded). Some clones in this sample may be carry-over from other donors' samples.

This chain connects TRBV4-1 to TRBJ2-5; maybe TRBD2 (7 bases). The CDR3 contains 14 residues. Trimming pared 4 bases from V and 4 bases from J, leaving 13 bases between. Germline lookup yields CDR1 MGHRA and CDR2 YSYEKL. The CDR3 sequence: CASSPPGGRETQYF. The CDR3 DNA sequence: TGCGCCAGCAGCCCCCCCGGGGGGCGAGAGACCCAGTACTTC.

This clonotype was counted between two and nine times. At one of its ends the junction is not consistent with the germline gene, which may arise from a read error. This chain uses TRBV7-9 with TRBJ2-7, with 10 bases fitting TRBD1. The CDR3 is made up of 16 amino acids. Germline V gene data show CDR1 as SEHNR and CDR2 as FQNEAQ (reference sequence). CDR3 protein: CANGVPGQGSTEEQYF. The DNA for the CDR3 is TGCGCAAACGGGGTACCGGGACAGGGGTCGACTGAGGAGCAGTACTTC. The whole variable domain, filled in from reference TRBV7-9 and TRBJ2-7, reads DTGVSQNPRHKITKRGQNVTFRCDPISEHNRLYWYRQTLGQGPEFLTYFQNEAQLEKSRLLSDRFSAERPKGSFSTLEIQRTEQGDSAMYLCANGVPGQGSTEEQYFGPGTRLTVT.

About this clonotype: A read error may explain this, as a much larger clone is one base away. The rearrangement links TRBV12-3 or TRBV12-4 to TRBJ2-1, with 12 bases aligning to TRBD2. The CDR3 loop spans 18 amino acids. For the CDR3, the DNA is TGTGCCAGCAGTCGTACCTCGGGACTAGCGGGTAACTACAATGAGCAGTTATTC. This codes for CASSRTSGLAGNYNEQLF.

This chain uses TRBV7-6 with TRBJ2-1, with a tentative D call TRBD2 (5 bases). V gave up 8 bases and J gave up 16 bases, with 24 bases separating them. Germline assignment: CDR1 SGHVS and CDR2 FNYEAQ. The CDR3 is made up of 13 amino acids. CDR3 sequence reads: CASGSSSYNERFF. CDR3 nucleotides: TGTGCCAGCGGGAGTAGCTCCTACAATGAGCGTTTCTTC.

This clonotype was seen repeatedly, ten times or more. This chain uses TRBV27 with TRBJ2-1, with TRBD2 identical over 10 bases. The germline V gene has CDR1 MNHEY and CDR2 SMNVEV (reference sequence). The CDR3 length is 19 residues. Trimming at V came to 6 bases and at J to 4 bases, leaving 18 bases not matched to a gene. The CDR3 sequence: CASSLRWLAGARPYNEQFF. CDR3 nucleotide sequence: TGTGCCAGCAGCTTACGGTGGCTAGCGGGAGCCCGCCCATACAATGAGCAGTTCTTC.

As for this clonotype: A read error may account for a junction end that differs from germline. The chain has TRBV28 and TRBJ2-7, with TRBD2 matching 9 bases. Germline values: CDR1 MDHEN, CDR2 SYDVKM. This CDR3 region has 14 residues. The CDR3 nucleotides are TGTTCCAGCAGTTTAGCGGGGGCGTCCTACGATCAGTACTTC. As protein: CSSSLAGASYDQYF.

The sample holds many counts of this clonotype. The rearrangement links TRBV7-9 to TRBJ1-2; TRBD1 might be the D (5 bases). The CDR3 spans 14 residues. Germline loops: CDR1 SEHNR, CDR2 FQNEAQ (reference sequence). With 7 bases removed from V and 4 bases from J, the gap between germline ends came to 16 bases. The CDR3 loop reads CASKGITGVYGYTF. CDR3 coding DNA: TGTGCCAGCAAGGGAATAACAGGAGTCTATGGCTACACCTTC.